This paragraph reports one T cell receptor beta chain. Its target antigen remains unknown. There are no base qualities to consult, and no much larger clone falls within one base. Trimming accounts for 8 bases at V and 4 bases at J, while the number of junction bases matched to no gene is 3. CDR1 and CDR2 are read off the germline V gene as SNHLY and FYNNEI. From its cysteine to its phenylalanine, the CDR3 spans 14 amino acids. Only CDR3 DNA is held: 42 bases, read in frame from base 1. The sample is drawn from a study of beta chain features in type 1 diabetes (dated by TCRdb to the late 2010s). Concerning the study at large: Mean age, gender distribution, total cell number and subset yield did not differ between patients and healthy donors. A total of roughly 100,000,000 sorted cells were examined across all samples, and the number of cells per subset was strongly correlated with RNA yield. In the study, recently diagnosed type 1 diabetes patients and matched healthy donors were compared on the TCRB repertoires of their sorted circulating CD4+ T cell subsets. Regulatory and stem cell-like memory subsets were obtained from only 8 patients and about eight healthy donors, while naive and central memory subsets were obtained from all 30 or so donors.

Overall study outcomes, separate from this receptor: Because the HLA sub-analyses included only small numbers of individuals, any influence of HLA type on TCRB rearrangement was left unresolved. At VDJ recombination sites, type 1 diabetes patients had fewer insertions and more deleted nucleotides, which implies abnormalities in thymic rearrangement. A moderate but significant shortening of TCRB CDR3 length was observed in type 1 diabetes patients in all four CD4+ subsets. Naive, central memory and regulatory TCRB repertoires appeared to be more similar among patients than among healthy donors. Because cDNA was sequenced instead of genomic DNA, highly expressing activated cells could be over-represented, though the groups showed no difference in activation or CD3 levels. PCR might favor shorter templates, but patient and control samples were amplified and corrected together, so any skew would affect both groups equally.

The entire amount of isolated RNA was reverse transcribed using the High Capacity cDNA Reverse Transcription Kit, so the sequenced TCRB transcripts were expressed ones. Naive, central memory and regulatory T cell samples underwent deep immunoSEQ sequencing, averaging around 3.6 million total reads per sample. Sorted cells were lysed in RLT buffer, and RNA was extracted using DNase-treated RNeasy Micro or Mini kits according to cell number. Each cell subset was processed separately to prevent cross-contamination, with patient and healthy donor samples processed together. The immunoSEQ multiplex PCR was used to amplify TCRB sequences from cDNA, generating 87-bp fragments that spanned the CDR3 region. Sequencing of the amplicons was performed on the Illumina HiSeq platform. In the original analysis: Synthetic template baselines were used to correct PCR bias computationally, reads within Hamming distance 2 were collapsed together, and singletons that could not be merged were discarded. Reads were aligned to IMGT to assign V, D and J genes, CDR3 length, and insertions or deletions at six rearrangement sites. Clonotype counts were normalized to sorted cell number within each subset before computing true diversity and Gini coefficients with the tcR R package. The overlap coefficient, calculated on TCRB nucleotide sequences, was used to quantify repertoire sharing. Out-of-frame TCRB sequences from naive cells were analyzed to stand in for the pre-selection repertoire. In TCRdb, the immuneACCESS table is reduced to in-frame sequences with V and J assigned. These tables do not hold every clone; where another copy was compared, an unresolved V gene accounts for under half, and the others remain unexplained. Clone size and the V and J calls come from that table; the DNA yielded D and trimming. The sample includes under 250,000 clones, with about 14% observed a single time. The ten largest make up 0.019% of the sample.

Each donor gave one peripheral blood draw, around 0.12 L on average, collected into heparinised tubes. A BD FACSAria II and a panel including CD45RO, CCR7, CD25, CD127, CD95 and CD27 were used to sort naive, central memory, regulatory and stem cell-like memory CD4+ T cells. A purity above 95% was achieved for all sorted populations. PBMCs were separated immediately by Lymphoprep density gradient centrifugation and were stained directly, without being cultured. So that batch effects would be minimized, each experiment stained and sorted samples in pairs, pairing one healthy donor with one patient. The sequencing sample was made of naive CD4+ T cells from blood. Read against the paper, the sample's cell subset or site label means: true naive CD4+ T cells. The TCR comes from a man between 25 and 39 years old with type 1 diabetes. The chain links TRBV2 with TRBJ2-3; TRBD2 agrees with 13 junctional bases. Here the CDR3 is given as CASGTSGNPDTQYF. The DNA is TGTGCCAGCGGGACTAGCGGGAACCCAGATACGCAGTATTTT.